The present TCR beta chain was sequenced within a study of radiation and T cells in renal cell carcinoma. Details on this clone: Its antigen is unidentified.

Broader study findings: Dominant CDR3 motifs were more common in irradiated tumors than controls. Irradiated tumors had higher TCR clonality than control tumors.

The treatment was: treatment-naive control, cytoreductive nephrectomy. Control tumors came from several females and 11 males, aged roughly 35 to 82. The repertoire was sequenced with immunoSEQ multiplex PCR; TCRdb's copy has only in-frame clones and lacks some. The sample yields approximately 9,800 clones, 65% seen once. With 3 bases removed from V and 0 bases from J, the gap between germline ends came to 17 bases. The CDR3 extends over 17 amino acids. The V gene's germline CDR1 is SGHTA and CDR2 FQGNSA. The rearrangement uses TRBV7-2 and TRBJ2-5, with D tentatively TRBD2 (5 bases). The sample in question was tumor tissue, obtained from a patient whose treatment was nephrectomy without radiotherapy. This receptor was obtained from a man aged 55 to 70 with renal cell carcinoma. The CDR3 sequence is CASSLEEPRSYQETQYF. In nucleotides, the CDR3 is TGTGCCAGCAGCTTGGAGGAGCCTAGAAGCTACCAAGAGACCCAGTACTTC.